The 13 T cell receptor beta chains reported below all come from one sample, sequenced in a study of blood T cell repertoires in COVID-19. Libraries were prepared by immunoSEQ multiplex PCR; TCRdb keeps only in-frame clonotypes and omits some of them. The sample records 20,000 to 30,000 clones, approximately 66% being singletons. Sequences were obtained from peripheral blood. These receptors all come from a man in his 60s with active or convalescent COVID-19.

This clone was counted a few times. The chain uses TRBV10-2 and TRBJ2-1, with D perhaps TRBD1 (6 bases). Trimming removed 2 bases at V and 6 bases at J, with 14 bases between. This CDR3 comprises 15 residues. Germline V gives CDR1 WSHSY, CDR2 SAAADI. The CDR3 loop is CASSEVSGAGNEQFF. The DNA of the CDR3 is TGCGCCAGCAGTGAGGTTTCAGGGGCCGGCAATGAGCAGTTCTTC.

In this sample, this clone turned up a few times. V usage is TRBV29-1 and J usage is TRBJ1-4; D unclear. Trimming took 7 bases from V and 8 from J, leaving 8 bases between them. The germline CDR1 and CDR2 sequences are SQVTM and ANQGSEA. The CDR3 has 10 amino acids. CDR3 nucleotide sequence: TGCAGCGCCGCAGAAGAAAAACTGTTTTTT. Its protein product is CSAAEEKLFF.

The chain joins TRBV9 to TRBJ1-2; 8 bases line up with TRBD1. V lost 1 base to trimming and J lost 4 bases; unmatched junction nucleotides: 3. This CDR3 contains 14 residues. Germline-derived CDR1 and CDR2 are SGDLS and YYNGEE. The CDR3 sequence: CASSVTQGAYGYTF. The CDR3 coding sequence is TGTGCCAGCAGCGTAACCCAGGGGGCCTATGGCTACACCTTC.

The chain combines TRBV7-9 with TRBJ1-1; weak D call: TRBD1 (5 bases). Germline lookup yields CDR1 SEHNR and CDR2 FQNEAQ (reference sequence). Trimming took 0 bases from V and 3 from J, leaving 17 bases between them. This CDR3 has 17 residues. Here the CDR3 DNA reads TGTGCCAGCAGCTTAGCGGGTCGGGGGAGCGGGTACACTGAAGCTTTCTTT. Its translation: CASSLAGRGSGYTEAFF. Full variable domain (missing parts from reference TRBV7-9 and TRBJ1-1): DTGVSQNPRHKITKRGQNVTFRCDPISEHNRLYWYRQTLGQGPEFLTYFQNEAQLEKSRLLSDRFSAERPKGSFSTLEIQRTEQGDSAMYLCASSLAGRGSGYTEAFFGQGTRLTVV.

V and J are TRBV24-1 and TRBJ1-2, with D perhaps TRBD1 (5 bases). The V gene's germline CDR1 is KGHDR and CDR2 SFDVKD. The ends were cut back, 7 bases at V and 4 bases at J, with 9 bases in the middle. The CDR3 runs to 12 residues. The CDR3 DNA is TGTGCCACCAGGCGGGGGGGCTATGGCTACACCTTC. This translates into CATRRGGYGYTF.

The rearrangement uses TRBV25-1 and TRBJ2-1, with D unresolved. Per the germline V gene, CDR1 is MGHDK and CDR2 is SYGVNS. The CDR3 length is 14 residues. V shed 5 bases and J shed 3 bases, with 11 bases lying between them. The CDR3 nucleotides are TGTGCCAGCAGTAAGGAGAAGGTCTACAATGAGCAGTTCTTC. Amino acid sequence: CASSKEKVYNEQFF.

The chain joins TRBV25-1 to TRBJ2-5; D is unresolved. The CDR3 is 13 amino acids. Germline V gene sequence: CDR1 MGHDK, CDR2 SYGVNS. V dropped 3 bases and J dropped 4 bases, with 9 bases sitting between them. The CDR3 region is CASSDSVRETQYF. The CDR3 bases are TGTGCCAGCAGTGATTCCGTGAGAGAGACCCAGTACTTC.

This clone appeared a few times. The chain couples TRBV5-4 to TRBJ2-1; TRBD2 agrees at 10 bases. V was clipped by 1 base and J by 3 bases; unmatched bases: 10. This CDR3 has 18 amino acids. Germline loops: CDR1 SGHNT, CDR2 YYREEE (reference sequence). The CDR3 loop reads CASSLRSGGAFFYNEQFF. The CDR3 DNA is TGTGCCAGCAGCTTGCGCAGCGGGGGGGCCTTTTTCTACAATGAGCAGTTCTTC.

The V call is TRBV7-9, the J call TRBJ2-3; 9 nucleotides align to TRBD2. Germline CDR1 and CDR2: SEHNR and FQNEAQ (reference sequence). The V gene end was trimmed by 5 bases and the J gene end by 6 bases; junction bases not matched to a gene: 9. The CDR3 sequence is 15 residues long. CDR3 residues: CASSRESGRSDTQYF. CDR3 nucleotides: TGTGCCAGCAGCCGGGAAAGCGGGAGGTCTGATACGCAGTATTTT.

The chain joins TRBV27 to TRBJ1-1; D might be TRBD1 (5 bases). Trimming left V 3 bases short and J 7 bases short, with 12 bases between. Germline V gene data show CDR1 as MNHEY and CDR2 as SMNVEV (reference sequence). This CDR3 contains 13 residues. CDR3 in amino acids: CASSFRGDLEAFF. For the CDR3, the DNA is TGTGCCAGCAGTTTCCGGGGGGACCTTGAAGCTTTCTTT.

The CDR3 DNA reads as TGTGCCAGCAGTTTAGGGACAGGGCGCGTTAGCACAGATACGCAGTATTTT. Its protein is CASSLGTGRVSTDTQYF. The J gene is TRBJ2-3, the V gene TRBV27; 9 bases fit TRBD1. This CDR3 has 17 residues. The germline gives CDR1 MNHEY, CDR2 SMNVEV (reference sequence). After removal of 2 bases from V and 0 bases from J, the junction contained 6 bases not matched to a gene.

The gene calls are TRBV4-2 and TRBJ2-3; D call uncertain. Trimming stripped 1 base from V and 2 bases from J, with 10 bases between. The CDR3 spans 15 residues. The germline V gene encodes CDR1 LGHNA and CDR2 YNFKEQ. The CDR3 protein is CASSQVMALTDTQYF. Written as DNA, the CDR3 is TGTGCCAGCAGCCAAGTAATGGCTCTCACAGATACGCAGTATTTT.

The chain recombines TRBV2 with TRBJ2-5; tentatively, D is TRBD1 (6 bases). Germline V lookup: CDR1 SNHLY, CDR2 FYNNEI. There are 15 residues in the CDR3. The V end lost 5 bases, the J end lost 4 bases, and 17 bases lay between the germline ends. CDR3 amino acids: CASSPRTAVAETQYF. CDR3 coding DNA: TGTGCCAGCAGTCCCAGGACAGCGGTAGCAGAGACCCAGTACTTC.